This TCR beta chain was recovered during a study of immune heterogeneity within non-small cell lung tumors. Overall study context: Histologically, a handful of tumors were squamous cell carcinomas and over eight were non-squamous carcinomas. The remaining 1 tumor was not otherwise specified.

This clonotype ranks as medium-sized. The TCR beta CDR3 region underwent multiplex PCR amplification with 32 V and 13 J primers. TCRdb independently ran MiXCR on the multiplex PCR reads; one entry per CDR3 protein. The sample shows more than 2,000 distinct CDR3 sequences, roughly 25% of them seen only once. Germline-derived CDR1 and CDR2 are SGHRS and YFSETQ. Trimming at V came to 0 bases and at J to 6 bases, leaving 5 bases not matched to a gene. The CDR3 loop spans 15 amino acids. Genomic DNA from bulk tumor acted as the template, and 600 ng was loaded per sample. Biopsies that were spaced far apart were taken, several per primary tumor, during surgery. Enrolled patients presented with newly diagnosed, previously untreated non-small cell lung cancer and underwent curative surgery.

The rearrangement joins TRBV5-1 to TRBJ2-3; 9 bases are shared with TRBD2. The material sequenced was lung tumor tissue. This clonotype originated in a middle-aged man with non-small cell lung cancer. CDR3 DNA sequence: TGCGCCAGCAGCTTGGCCGGGACTAGCAGGGATACGCAGTATTTT. It is translated as CASSLAGTSRDTQYF.